Below, 23 T cell receptor beta chains from the same sample are listed, as sequenced in a study of OX40 agonist ivuxolimab in advanced cancers. Generated by immunoSEQ multiplex PCR, the TCRdb table keeps only in-frame clones and is missing some. The table lists roughly 43,000 clones, about 90% of them singletons. The specimen was CD4+ or CD8+ T cells sorted from blood, collected in a trial of the OX40 agonist ivuxolimab. The source of these receptors is an adult with an advanced solid tumor such as melanoma, head and neck, liver or kidney cancer.

The chain employs TRBV5-5 and TRBJ1-5; TRBD1 matches at 8 bases. Germline CDR1 is SGHKS and CDR2 is YYEKEE (reference sequence). The V and J ends lost 4 bases and 0 bases, in that order; junction bases with no gene match: 3. This CDR3 comprises 15 residues. CDR3 DNA sequence: TGTGCCAGCAGCCGACAGGGGTCTAGCAATCAGCCCCAGCATTTT. Translating gives CASSRQGSSNQPQHF. The variable domain in full, completed from reference TRBV5-5 and TRBJ1-5, reads DAGVTQSPTHLIKTRGQQVTLRCSPISGHKSVSWYQQVLGQGPQFIFQYYEKEERGRGNFPDRFSARQFPNYSSELNVNALLLGDSALYLCASSRQGSSNQPQHFGDGTRLSIL.

The V gene is TRBV4-2, the J gene TRBJ2-7; D gene unclear. There are 14 residues in the CDR3. V lost 4 bases and J 2 bases, leaving 12 bases between the germline ends. In germline, CDR1 is LGHNA, CDR2 YNFKEQ. DNA for the CDR3: TGTGCCAGCAGCCGCACTGGTTCCCCCTACGAGCAGTACTTC. Its protein is CASSRTGSPYEQYF.

This sequence joins TRBV6-6 and TRBJ1-5, with D perhaps matching TRBD1 (6 bases). CDR3 length: 12 residues. From germline, CDR1 is MNHNY and CDR2 SVGAGI (reference sequence). The V gene lost 5 bases and the J gene lost 10 bases, with 12 bases spanning the gap. The CDR3 DNA reads TGTGCCAGCAGTACCAGGGGTTCTCCCCAGCATTTT. Encoded protein: CASSTRGSPQHF.

This clone appeared a few times. The rearrangement links TRBV6-1 to TRBJ2-5; 9 bases are shared with TRBD2. Trimming removed 2 bases from V and 5 bases from J; junction bases left unmatched: 12. Germline V lookup: CDR1 MNHNS, CDR2 SASEGT. The CDR3 sequence is 17 residues long. The CDR3 DNA follows: TGTGCCAGCAGTGAAAGCCCAGCGGGAGGTGATACGGAGACCCAGTACTTC. Residues: CASSESPAGGDTETQYF.

The chain joins TRBV4-2 to TRBJ1-5; D ambiguous. V shed 0 bases and J shed 0 bases, with 6 bases lying between them. Germline loops: CDR1 LGHNA, CDR2 YNFKEQ. The length of the CDR3 is 15 residues. The CDR3 loop reads CASSQDASSNQPQHF. CDR3 sequence (DNA): TGTGCCAGCAGCCAAGATGCGAGTAGCAATCAGCCCCAGCATTTT.

V and J are TRBV15 and TRBJ2-1; 8 positions match TRBD2. CDR3 length: 16 residues. Germline CDR1 LNHNV, CDR2 YYDKDF (reference sequence). Trimming removed 0 bases from V and 9 bases from J; junction bases left unmatched: 10. The CDR3 reads CATSREEAAGVGEQFF. The CDR3, as DNA: TGTGCCACCAGCAGAGAGGAGGCAGCGGGGGTCGGTGAGCAGTTCTTC.

This chain connects TRBV6-6 to TRBJ1-2; D is undetermined. V lost 0 bases and J lost 5, with 7 bases in between. Germline V lookup: CDR1 MNHNY, CDR2 SVGAGI (reference sequence). The CDR3 sequence is 13 residues long. The chain's CDR3 is CASSYSREYGYTF. CDR3 coding DNA: TGTGCCAGCAGTTACTCAAGGGAATATGGCTACACCTTC.

The V and J genes are TRBV29-1 and TRBJ1-2; TRBD1 might be the D (5 bases). The V and J ends lost 0 bases and 8 bases respectively, with 16 bases between them. The CDR3 totals 14 residues. The germline V gene encodes CDR1 SQVTM and CDR2 ANQGSEA. As DNA, the CDR3 is TGCAGCGTTGAAGATATTCGCCAGGGTAACGGCTACACCTTC. Its protein product is CSVEDIRQGNGYTF.

V and J are TRBV5-1 and TRBJ2-5; 11 bases map to TRBD1. The CDR3 spans 16 residues. Germline assignment: CDR1 SGHRS and CDR2 YFSETQ. Trimming at V came to 4 bases and at J to 9 bases, leaving 14 bases not matched to a gene. The CDR3 sequence: CASSANTGTGGQAQYF. As DNA, the CDR3 is TGCGCCAGCAGCGCTAATACCGGGACAGGGGGGCAGGCCCAGTACTTC.

This clone has a handful of counts. The chain employs TRBV19 and TRBJ1-5; D gene ambiguous. Germline-derived CDR1 and CDR2 are LNHDA and SQIVND (reference sequence). V dropped 5 bases and J dropped 4 bases, with 9 bases sitting between them. The CDR3 covers 13 residues. CDR3 in amino acids: CASSDLRNQPQHF. In DNA, the CDR3 is TGTGCCAGTAGTGACTTGAGAAATCAGCCCCAGCATTTT. Based on the CDR3 plus reference TRBV19 and TRBJ1-5, the full variable domain is DGGITQSPKYLFRKEGQNVTLSCEQNLNHDAMYWYRQDPGQGLRLIYYSQIVNDFQKGDIAEGYSVSREKKESFPLTVTSAQKNPTAFYLCASSDLRNQPQHFGDGTRLSIL.

V and J are TRBV9 and TRBJ2-5, with 11 bases aligning to TRBD2. Trimming cost V 2 bases and J 5 bases; bases outside gene matches: 5. Germline V gives CDR1 SGDLS, CDR2 YYNGEE. CDR3 size: 15 residues. The CDR3 DNA is TGTGCCAGCAGCGTGGGTAGCGGGGGGGCGGAGACCCAGTACTTC. Translating gives CASSVGSGGAETQYF. The whole variable domain, remainder taken from reference TRBV9 and TRBJ2-5, is DSGVTQTPKHLITATGQRVTLRCSPRSGDLSVYWYQQSLDQGLQFLIQYYNGEERAKGNILERFSAQQFPDLHSELNLSSLELGDSALYFCASSVGSGGAETQYFGPGTRLLVL.

The chain employs TRBV10-1 and TRBJ2-5; D is perhaps TRBD2 (7 bases). Germline V gene lookup returns CDR1 WNHNN and CDR2 SYGVQD (reference sequence). The germline V and J ends were trimmed by 3 bases and 1 base, with 15 bases remaining between them. The CDR3 runs to 16 residues. The CDR3 loop is CASSDLTAGAQETQYF. As DNA, the CDR3 is TGCGCCAGCAGTGATTTAACCGCGGGGGCCCAAGAGACCCAGTACTTC.

This clone appeared many times. This chain connects TRBV2 to TRBJ1-2; TRBD1 matches at 9 bases. The CDR3 is 16 residues long. CDR1 and CDR2 (germline): SNHLY, FYNNEI. V dropped 5 bases and J dropped 0; count of bases not matched to a gene: 7. This CDR3 is CASSSGQGWANYGYTF. CDR3 coding DNA: TGTGCCAGCAGTTCTGGACAGGGGTGGGCTAACTATGGCTACACCTTC.

The chain carries TRBV10-3 and TRBJ2-3; no definite D call. This CDR3 region has 15 residues. From germline, CDR1 is ENHRY and CDR2 SYGVKD. V lost 0 bases and J 2 bases, leaving 9 bases between the germline ends. The CDR3 DNA reads TGTGCCATCAGTGAGTCAGGGTTTAACACAGATACGCAGTATTTT. Translated, it gives CAISESGFNTDTQYF.

The rearrangement joins TRBV25-1 to TRBJ2-3, with 8 bases aligning to TRBD2. Germline V gene sequence: CDR1 MGHDK, CDR2 SYGVNS. J gave up 2 bases and V 4 bases, and 11 bases lay outside the gene matches. The CDR3 is 17 residues long. CDR3 sequence: CASSGKERLAYTDTQYF. The CDR3 DNA reads as TGTGCCAGCAGTGGCAAGGAGAGACTAGCGTACACAGATACGCAGTATTTT.

The genes are TRBV5-4 and TRBJ2-3, with D tentatively TRBD2 (6 bases). Trimming removed 9 bases at V and 3 bases at J, with 11 bases between. Germline lookup yields CDR1 SGHNT and CDR2 YYREEE (reference sequence). The CDR3 covers 12 residues. CDR3 nucleotides: TGTGCCATCTCGGCGGGAACAGATACGCAGTATTTT. It codes for CAISAGTDTQYF.

V and J are TRBV5-8 and TRBJ2-7; D is ambiguous. This CDR3 has 15 amino acids. Germline CDR1 SGHTS, CDR2 YDEGEE. The V end lost 1 base, the J end lost 0 bases, and 11 bases lay between the germline ends. CDR3 nucleotides: TGTGCCAGCAGCTTGAGATGGGGTTCCTCCTACGAGCAGTACTTC. It codes for CASSLRWGSSYEQYF.

The CDR3 reads CASSVGGETQYF. Here the CDR3 DNA reads TGTGCCAGCAGTGTAGGGGGAGAGACCCAGTACTTC. J is TRBJ2-5 and V is TRBV6-6; TRBD1 is a possible D gene (6 bases). The germline V gene has CDR1 MNHNY and CDR2 SVGAGI (reference sequence). The germline V and J ends were trimmed by 5 bases and 4 bases, with 8 bases remaining between them. The CDR3 covers 12 residues.

The V call is TRBV5-6, the J call TRBJ2-7, with TRBD1 identical over 7 bases. CDR1 is SGHDT and CDR2 is YYEEEE in the germline V gene. V was pared by 4 bases and J by 3 bases, with 10 bases of the junction left unmatched. The CDR3 has 15 amino acids. CDR3 in DNA: TGTGCCAGCAGCCAAGACAGGGATACGGGCTACGAGCAGTACTTC. The encoded protein is CASSQDRDTGYEQYF.

The V gene is TRBV21-1, the J gene TRBJ2-5; the listed D gene, TRBD2, was not tested against the DNA. TRBV21-1 is assigned pseudogene status. The CDR3 runs 18 residues. The CDR3 nucleotides are TGTGACAGTCCACACCCCAGGACTAGCGGGAGAATCGGGGAGACCCAGTACTTC. Its protein product is CDSPHPRTSGRIGETQYF.

This clone was seen once. The chain joins TRBV19 to TRBJ2-6; D unclear. V lost 8 bases, J lost 2 bases, and 16 bases lay in between. In germline, CDR1 is LNHDA, CDR2 SQIVND (reference sequence). This CDR3 is 16 amino acids long. CDR3 DNA sequence: TGTGCCAGTTTTTCTTTTTCGGGTGCTGGGGCCAACGTCCTGACTTTC. Encoded protein: CASFSFSGAGANVLTF. The full variable domain, with the rest looked up from reference TRBV19 and TRBJ2-6, is DGGITQSPKYLFRKEGQNVTLSCEQNLNHDAMYWYRQDPGQGLRLIYYSQIVNDFQKGDIAEGYSVSREKKESFPLTVTSAQKNPTAFYLCASFSFSGAGANVLTFGAGSRLTVL.

V usage is TRBV6-1 and J usage is TRBJ1-1; D is unclear. Trimming cost V 7 bases and J 1 base, with 16 bases left between them. This CDR3 is 15 amino acids long. Germline values: CDR1 MNHNS, CDR2 SASEGT. The CDR3 DNA follows: TGTGCCAGCAAGTCCGGGGAGGGTCGGAACACTGAAGCTTTCTTT. Translated: CASKSGEGRNTEAFF.

The chain carries TRBV30 and TRBJ1-4; the D is unclear. The CDR3 runs 11 residues. The germline CDR1 and CDR2 sequences are GTSNPN and SVGIG (reference sequence). V gave up 2 bases and J gave up 13 bases, with 11 bases separating them. CDR3 nucleotides: TGTGCCTGGAGTCTATCCAAGGGACTGTTTTTT. Its translation is CAWSLSKGLFF.